This TCR beta chain derives from a study of breast tumors, draining lymph nodes, adjacent tissues. At least ten counts were recorded for this clonotype. The target antigen is unknown. TCRdb re-derived calls from the multiplex PCR reads in MiXCR, one entry per CDR3 protein. This repertoire shows some 170,000 distinct CDR3 sequences, around a third found once; its top ten account for roughly 3.8%. Study results and caveats: Compared with basal-like, luminal-like tumors shared significantly more repertoire with nontumor tissue.

With 6 bases removed from V and 1 base from J, the gap between germline ends came to 20 bases. The CDR3 consists of 16 residues. Germline CDR1 reads SGHRS; CDR2 reads YFSETQ. Axillary draining lymph nodes of breast cancer patients supplied the node samples. The sequence derives from a female donor with breast cancer. Some clones in this sample may be carry-over from other donors' samples. The V and J genes are TRBV5-1 and TRBJ2-7, with D hard to call. The source material was axillary lymph node tissue. In nucleotides, the CDR3 is TGCGCCAGCACCACTTGGATCGGTTCCCGGTCCTACGAGCAGTACTTC. This gives the protein CASTTWIGSRSYEQYF.